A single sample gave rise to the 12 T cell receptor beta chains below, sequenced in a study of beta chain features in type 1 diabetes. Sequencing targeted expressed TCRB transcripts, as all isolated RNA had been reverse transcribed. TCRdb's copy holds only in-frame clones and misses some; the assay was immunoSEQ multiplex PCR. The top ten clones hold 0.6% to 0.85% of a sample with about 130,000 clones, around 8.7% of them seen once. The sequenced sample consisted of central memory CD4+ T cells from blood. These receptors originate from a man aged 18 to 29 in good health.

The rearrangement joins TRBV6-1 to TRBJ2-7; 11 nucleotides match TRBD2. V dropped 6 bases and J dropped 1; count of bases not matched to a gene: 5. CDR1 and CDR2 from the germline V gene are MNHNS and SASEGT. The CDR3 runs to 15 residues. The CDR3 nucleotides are TGTGCCAGCAGGGGCACTAGCGGGGGATCCTACGAGCAGTACTTC. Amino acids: CASRGTSGGSYEQYF.

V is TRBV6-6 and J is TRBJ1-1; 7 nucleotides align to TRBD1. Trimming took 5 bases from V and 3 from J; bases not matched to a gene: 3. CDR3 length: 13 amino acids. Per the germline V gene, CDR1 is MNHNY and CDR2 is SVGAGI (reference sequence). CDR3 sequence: CASSDRVYTEAFF. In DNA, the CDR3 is TGTGCCAGCAGTGACAGGGTTTACACTGAAGCTTTCTTT.

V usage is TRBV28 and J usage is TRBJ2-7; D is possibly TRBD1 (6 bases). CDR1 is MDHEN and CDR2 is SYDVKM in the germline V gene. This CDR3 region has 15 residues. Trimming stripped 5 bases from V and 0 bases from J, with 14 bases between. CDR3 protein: CASSTSGTLSYEQYF. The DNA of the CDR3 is TGTGCCAGCAGTACCTCCGGGACACTCTCCTACGAGCAGTACTTC.

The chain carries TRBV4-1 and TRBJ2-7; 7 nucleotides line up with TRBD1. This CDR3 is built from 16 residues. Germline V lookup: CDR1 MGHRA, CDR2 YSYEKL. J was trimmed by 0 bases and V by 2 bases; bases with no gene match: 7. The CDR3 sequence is CASSQPMDRFSYEQYF. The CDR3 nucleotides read TGCGCCAGCAGCCAACCGATGGACAGGTTCTCCTACGAGCAGTACTTC.

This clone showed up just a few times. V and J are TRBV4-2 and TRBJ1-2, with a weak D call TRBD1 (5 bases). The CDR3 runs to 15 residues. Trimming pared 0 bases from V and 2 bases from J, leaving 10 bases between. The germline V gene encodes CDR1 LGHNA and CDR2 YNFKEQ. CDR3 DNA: TGTGCCAGCAGCCAAGATATGCAGGGAAACTATGGCTACACCTTC. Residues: CASSQDMQGNYGYTF.

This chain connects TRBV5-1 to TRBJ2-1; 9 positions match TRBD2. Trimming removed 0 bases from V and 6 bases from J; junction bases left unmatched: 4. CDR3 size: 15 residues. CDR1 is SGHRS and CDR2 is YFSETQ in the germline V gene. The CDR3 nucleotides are TGCGCCAGCAGCTTGGGACTAGCGGAACTCAATGAGCAGTTCTTC. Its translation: CASSLGLAELNEQFF.

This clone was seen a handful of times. The CDR3 sequence: CASSQVILAATGELFF. The DNA for the CDR3 is TGCGCCAGCAGCCAAGTTATCCTAGCGGCTACCGGGGAGCTGTTTTTT. V and J are TRBV4-3 and TRBJ2-2, with 7 bases that match TRBD2. Germline CDR1 and CDR2: LGHNA and YSLEER. This CDR3 has 16 residues. V shed 1 base and J 5 bases; nucleotides not matched to a gene: 7.

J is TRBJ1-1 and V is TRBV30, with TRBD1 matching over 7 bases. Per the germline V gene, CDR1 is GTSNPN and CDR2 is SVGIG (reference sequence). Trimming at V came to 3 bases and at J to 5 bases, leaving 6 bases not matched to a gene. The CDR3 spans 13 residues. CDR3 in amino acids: CAWRNRGGTEAFF. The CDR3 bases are TGTGCCTGGAGGAACAGGGGAGGAACTGAAGCTTTCTTT.

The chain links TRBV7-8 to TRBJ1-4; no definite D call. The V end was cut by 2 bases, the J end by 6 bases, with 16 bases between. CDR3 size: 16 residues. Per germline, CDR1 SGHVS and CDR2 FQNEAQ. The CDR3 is CASSLQTGSVYEKLFF. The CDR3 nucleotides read TGTGCCAGCAGCTTACAAACGGGGTCCGTGTATGAAAAACTGTTTTTT.

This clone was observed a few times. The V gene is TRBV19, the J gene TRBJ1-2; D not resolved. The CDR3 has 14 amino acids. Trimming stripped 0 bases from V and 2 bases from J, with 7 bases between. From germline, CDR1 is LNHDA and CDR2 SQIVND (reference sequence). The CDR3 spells CASSIEVQNYGYTF. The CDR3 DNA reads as TGTGCCAGTAGTATAGAGGTCCAGAACTATGGCTACACCTTC.

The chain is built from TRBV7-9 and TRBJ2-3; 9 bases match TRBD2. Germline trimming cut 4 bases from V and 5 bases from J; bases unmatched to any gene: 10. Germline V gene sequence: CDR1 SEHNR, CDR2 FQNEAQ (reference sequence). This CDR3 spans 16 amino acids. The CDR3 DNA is TGTGCCAGCAGCTCCGGCGGGGGGGCCTCGCAAGATACGCAGTATTTT. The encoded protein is CASSSGGGASQDTQYF.

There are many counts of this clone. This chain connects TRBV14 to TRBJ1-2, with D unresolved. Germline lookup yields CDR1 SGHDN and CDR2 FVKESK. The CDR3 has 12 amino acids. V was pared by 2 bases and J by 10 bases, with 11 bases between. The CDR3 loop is CASSQSLQFYTF. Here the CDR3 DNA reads TGTGCCAGCAGCCAATCTCTCCAGTTCTACACCTTC.